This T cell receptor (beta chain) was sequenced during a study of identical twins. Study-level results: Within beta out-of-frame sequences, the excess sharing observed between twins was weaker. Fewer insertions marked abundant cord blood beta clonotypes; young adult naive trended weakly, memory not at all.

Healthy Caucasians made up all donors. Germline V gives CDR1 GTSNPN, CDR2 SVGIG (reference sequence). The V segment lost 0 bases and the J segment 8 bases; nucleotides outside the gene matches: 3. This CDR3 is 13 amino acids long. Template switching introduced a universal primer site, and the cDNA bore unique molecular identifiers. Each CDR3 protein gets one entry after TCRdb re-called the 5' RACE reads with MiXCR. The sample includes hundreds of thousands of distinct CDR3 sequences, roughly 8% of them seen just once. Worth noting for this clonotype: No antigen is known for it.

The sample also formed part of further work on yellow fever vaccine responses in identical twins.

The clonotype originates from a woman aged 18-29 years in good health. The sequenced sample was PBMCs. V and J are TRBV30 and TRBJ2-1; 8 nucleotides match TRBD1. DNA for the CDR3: TGTGCCTGGAGTGTACGACAGGGGCATGAGCAGTTCTTC. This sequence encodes CAWSVRQGHEQFF. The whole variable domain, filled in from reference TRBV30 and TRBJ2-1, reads SQTIHQWPATLVQPVGSPLSLECTVEGTSNPNLYWYRQAAGRGLQLLFYSVGIGQISSEVPQNLSASRPQDRQFILSSKKLLLSDSGFYLCAWSVRQGHEQFFGPGTRLTVL.